These T cell receptor beta chains were read from a single sample in a study of cytomegalovirus exposure and HLA in healthy donors. Method: immunoSEQ multiplex PCR; TCRdb's copy keeps in-frame clones and lacks some. Of 35,000 to 40,000 clones listed, about 66% are singletons. The source material was PBMCs. The source of these receptors is a man between 45 and 60 years old in good health and CMV-seropositive. Each CDR3 is given with its conserved first and last residue. The D gene is left open where the match is weak. Clone size is stated in some rows and not others, as once, few, many or a class when expanded.

d_call j_call v_call clone_size cdr3_aa cdr3_nt
NA TRBJ1-2 TRBV7-8 NA CASSQPGTNYGYTF TGTGCCAGCAGCCAACCCGGGACAAACTATGGCTACACCTTC
TRBD2 TRBJ2-5 TRBV5-8 few CASSQRGADSRTQYF TGTGCCAGCAGCCAGCGGGGGGCGGATTCCCGGACCCAGTACTTC
TRBD1 TRBJ1-2 TRBV10-3 NA CAISRRDRDYGYTF TGTGCCATCAGCCGCCGGGACAGAGACTATGGCTACACCTTC
TRBD1 TRBJ2-7 TRBV11-2 NA CASSLRGQGIEQYF TGTGCCAGCAGCTTAAGGGGACAGGGGATCGAGCAGTACTTC
TRBD1 TRBJ2-5 TRBV6-6 NA CASREQGFGKETQYF TGTGCCAGCAGGGAACAGGGGTTCGGCAAAGAGACCCAGTACTTC
NA TRBJ2-3 TRBV19 NA CASRWGGSPRDTQYF TGTGCCAGTAGATGGGGGGGCTCCCCTCGGGATACGCAGTATTTT
TRBD1 TRBJ2-1 TRBV11-3 NA CASSSVGRGSEQFF TGTGCCAGCAGCTCGGTCGGCAGGGGGAGTGAGCAGTTCTTC
TRBD2 TRBJ2-5 TRBV5-1 NA CASSLAPAGGGETQYF TGCGCCAGCAGCTTGGCCCCCGCGGGGGGCGGGGAGACCCAGTACTTC
NA TRBJ2-2 TRBV2 NA CASWGANTGELFF TGTGCCAGCTGGGGGGCGAACACCGGGGAGCTGTTTTTT
TRBD1 TRBJ1-2 TRBV19 NA CASSKGQGNYGYTF TGTGCCAGTAGTAAGGGACAGGGGAACTATGGCTACACCTTC
TRBD1 TRBJ1-5 TRBV19 few CASGGTVDQPQHF TGTGCCAGCGGAGGGACAGTCGATCAGCCCCAGCATTTT
TRBD1 TRBJ1-5 TRBV10-1 NA CASSESSETGGEWDNQPQHF TGCGCCAGCAGTGAGTCATCCGAGACAGGGGGCGAGTGGGATAATCAGCCCCAGCATTTT
TRBD1 TRBJ1-1 TRBV5-1 NA CASSSQTGDAFF TGCGCCAGCAGCTCCCAAACAGGGGATGCTTTCTTT
NA TRBJ1-4 TRBV6-6 NA CASSYVQGGRVEKLFF TGTGCCAGCAGTTACGTACAGGGAGGGCGTGTTGAAAAACTGTTTTTT
TRBD2 TRBJ2-3 TRBV6-4 NA CASSDGSGGATDTQYF TGTGCCAGCAGTGACGGTAGCGGGGGGGCAACAGATACGCAGTATTTT
TRBD1 TRBJ2-7 TRBV7-2 NA CASSSTGASGEQYF TGTGCCAGCAGCTCGACAGGGGCCTCAGGCGAGCAGTACTTC
TRBD2 TRBJ2-2 TRBV11-2 NA CASIGTSGASTGELFF TGTGCCAGCATCGGGACTAGCGGGGCCAGCACCGGGGAGCTGTTTTTT
TRBD1 TRBJ1-1 TRBV13 few CASLSEGTGDTEAFF TGTGCCAGTCTATCTGAAGGGACAGGGGACACTGAAGCTTTCTTT
TRBD2 TRBJ2-5 TRBV4-2 NA CASSQDGGTSGQETQYF TGTGCCAGCAGCCAAGACGGGGGGACTAGCGGACAAGAGACCCAGTACTTC
TRBD1 TRBJ1-4 TRBV2 few CASSVQGAEGEKLFF TGTGCCAGCAGCGTACAGGGGGCAGAGGGTGAAAAACTGTTTTTT
TRBD1 TRBJ2-7 TRBV7-8 NA CASSDRTGSSYEQYF TGTGCCAGCAGCGATAGGACAGGAAGCTCCTACGAGCAGTACTTC
TRBD1 TRBJ1-5 TRBV28 once CASSKDRGPREQPQHF TGTGCCAGCAGTAAGGACAGGGGCCCTCGGGAGCAGCCCCAGCATTTT
TRBD2 TRBJ2-1 TRBV28 few CASSLRRGGYNEQFF TGTGCCAGCAGTTTAAGGCGGGGGGGCTACAATGAGCAGTTCTTC
NA TRBJ1-5 TRBV6-1 few CASSEVVFYSNQPQHF TGTGCCAGCAGTGAAGTGGTTTTCTATAGCAATCAGCCCCAGCATTTT
TRBD1 TRBJ2-5 TRBV10-3 NA CAIRDRGRETQYF TGTGCCATTCGGGACAGGGGGCGGGAGACCCAGTACTTC
NA TRBJ1-2 TRBV6-5 NA CASSYRGGNYGYTF TGTGCCAGCAGTTACCGGGGGGGTAACTATGGCTACACCTTC
TRBD1 TRBJ1-2 TRBV10-3 NA CAISPGTAYYGYTF TGTGCCATTTCCCCCGGGACAGCTTACTATGGCTACACCTTC
TRBD1 TRBJ2-2 TRBV6-1 few CASSDRQGAGGELFF TGTGCCAGCAGTGACCGACAGGGGGCAGGCGGGGAGCTGTTTTTT
NA TRBJ1-2 TRBV6-1 NA CASSENPGEAYGYTF TGTGCCAGCAGTGAAAACCCAGGGGAAGCCTATGGCTACACCTTC
TRBD1 TRBJ2-5 TRBV19 few CASSVRQGLGTQYF TGTGCCAGTAGTGTTAGACAGGGATTAGGGACCCAGTACTTC
NA TRBJ2-5 TRBV6-5 NA CASSYRGSQETQYF TGTGCCAGCAGTTACCGGGGAAGTCAAGAGACCCAGTACTTC
NA TRBJ2-7 TRBV2 medium-sized CASSEDGSSYEQYF TGTGCCAGCAGTGAAGACGGGAGCTCCTACGAGCAGTACTTC
TRBD1 TRBJ2-7 TRBV6-5 NA CASRKDRGNYEQYF TGTGCCAGCAGGAAGGACAGGGGGAACTACGAGCAGTACTTC
NA TRBJ1-1 TRBV30 NA CAWSVLWNTEAFF TGTGCCTGGAGTGTACTTTGGAACACTGAAGCTTTCTTT
NA TRBJ1-1 TRBV5-6 few CASSLTREGPSF TGTGCCAGCAGCTTGACTAGGGAGGGACCCTCATTT
TRBD1 TRBJ1-2 TRBV7-9 NA CASSSPTGGNDYGYTF TGTGCCAGCAGCTCCCCGACAGGGGGTAATGACTATGGCTACACCTTC
NA TRBJ2-4 TRBV11-3 few CASSSRGQNIQYF TGTGCCAGCAGCAGCAGGGGTCAAAACATTCAGTACTTC
NA TRBJ2-7 TRBV6-5 few CASSPNGVSYEQYF TGTGCCAGCAGCCCGAACGGTGTCTCCTACGAGCAGTACTTC
TRBD1 TRBJ2-2 TRBV15 NA CATSRETTGVKELFF TGTGCCACCAGCAGAGAAACAACAGGGGTCAAGGAGCTGTTTTTT
NA TRBJ1-2 TRBV6-5 few CASRLGQSQGYTF TGTGCCAGCAGACTAGGACAGTCTCAGGGCTACACCTTC